A single sample is the source of the 22 T cell receptor beta chains below, sequenced in a study of T-cell reconstitution after alpha-beta-depleted transplantation in children. Unique molecular identifiers were incorporated during preparation of the TCRbeta library. MiXCR was run by TCRdb on the PCR reads, yielding one entry per CDR3 protein. The sample includes hundreds of thousands of distinct CDR3 sequences, around 17% of them seen just once. The sample consisted of PBMCs from the stem cell graft donor, taken from the stem cell graft. All receptors come from a human donor who donated a stem cell graft to a child with acute myeloid leukemia.

This chain connects TRBV20-1 to TRBJ2-7; no firm D call. Per the germline V gene, CDR1 is DFQATT and CDR2 is SNEGSKA (reference sequence). V was clipped by 1 base and J by 1 base, with 8 bases between them. CDR3 length: 13 residues. The CDR3 DNA reads TGCAGTGCTAGAGCCCCTCGTTCCTACGAGCAGTACTTC. Protein sequence: CSARAPRSYEQYF.

The chain joins TRBV7-9 to TRBJ2-7, with D uncertain. The germline gives CDR1 SEHNR, CDR2 FQNEAQ (reference sequence). The CDR3 totals 15 residues. Trimming shortened V by 1 base and J by 3 bases, and 13 bases separated the two germline ends. This CDR3 reads CASSLVLGTDYEQYF. The DNA for the CDR3 is TGTGCCAGCAGCTTAGTCCTGGGAACAGACTACGAGCAGTACTTC.

This clonotype was found a few times. This chain joins TRBV7-2 and TRBJ2-7; D not certain. Germline V gene lookup returns CDR1 SGHTA and CDR2 FQGNSA. Trimming pared 2 bases from V and 1 base from J, leaving 9 bases between. The CDR3 consists of 14 residues. The CDR3 loop reads CASSLYSRSYEQYV. Written as DNA, the CDR3 is TGTGCCAGCAGCTTATATTCCAGGTCCTACGAGCAGTACGTC.

This clonotype was counted many times. The genes are TRBV6-5 and TRBJ1-6, with D uncertain. Looked up from germline, CDR1 is MNHEY and CDR2 is SVGAGI. V was cut by 3 bases and J by 9 bases, with 12 bases left in between. The CDR3 sequence is 14 residues long. CDR3 sequence: CASSYRGVGSPLHF. The CDR3 bases are TGTGCCAGCAGTTATCGGGGTGTAGGTTCACCCCTCCACTTT.

The CDR3 reads CSANPGTRVDEQFF. The CDR3 nucleotides read TGCAGTGCTAATCCCGGGACTAGAGTCGATGAGCAGTTCTTC. The rearrangement joins TRBV20-1 to TRBJ2-1; TRBD2 matches 8 bases. The CDR3 contains 14 residues. CDR1 and CDR2 (germline): DFQATT, SNEGSKA (reference sequence). Losses at the gene ends were 4 bases for V and 8 bases for J; bases not matched to a gene: 10.

This chain connects TRBV5-1 to TRBJ2-3; 13 nucleotides line up with TRBD2. The CDR3 spans 22 residues. V lost 3 bases and J lost 0; bases outside the gene matches: 19. Germline V CDR1 and CDR2: SGHRS, YFSETQ. CDR3 sequence (DNA): TGCGCCAGCAGCTGGCCCCGACTAGCGGGGGGCCGGATGGGGCCGAGCACAGATACGCAGTATTTT. Protein: CASSWPRLAGGRMGPSTDTQYF.

This clonotype came up a few times. The chain uses TRBV20-1 and TRBJ2-7; tentative D call: TRBD1 (6 bases). The CDR3 contains 16 residues. Trimming pared 0 bases from V and 1 base from J, leaving 16 bases between. Germline CDR1 is DFQATT and CDR2 is SNEGSKA (reference sequence). CDR3 nucleotide sequence: TGCAGTGCTAGAGATAGGTTAGGACAGATATCCTACGAGCAGTACTTC. This encodes CSARDRLGQISYEQYF.

The chain has TRBV6-6 and TRBJ1-1; no clear D gene. The CDR3 spans 11 residues. Germline V lookup: CDR1 MNHNY, CDR2 SVGAGI (reference sequence). V was trimmed by 2 bases and J by 8 bases, leaving 6 bases between them. As DNA, the CDR3 is TGTGCCAGCAGTTACGCAAAAGAAGCTTTCTTT. Protein sequence: CASSYAKEAFF.

Only a few counts were recorded for this clonotype. The chain uses TRBV20-1 and TRBJ1-4; D unresolved. CDR3 length equals 16 residues. Germline CDR1 reads DFQATT; CDR2 reads SNEGSKA (reference sequence). V lost 3 bases to trimming and J lost 4 bases, with 18 bases between them. The CDR3 protein is CSASPVANPRNEKLFF. DNA for the CDR3: TGCAGTGCTAGCCCCGTCGCGAACCCCCGTAATGAAAAACTGTTTTTT.

This clonotype was observed many times. The chain links TRBV9 to TRBJ2-1; D uncertain. Deletions cut 0 bases from V and 8 bases from J, with 12 bases between. The length of the CDR3 is 14 residues. The V gene's germline CDR1 is SGDLS and CDR2 YYNGEE. The CDR3, as DNA: TGTGCCAGCAGCGTAGTGAGAGCCGGCGATGAGCAGTTCTTC. This codes for CASSVVRAGDEQFF.

The rearrangement uses TRBV5-1 and TRBJ2-3; maybe TRBD2 (5 bases). CDR1 SGHRS and CDR2 YFSETQ come from the germline V gene. The ends were cut back, 0 bases at V and 6 bases at J, with 14 bases in the middle. CDR3 length: 15 residues. The CDR3 reads CASSLAGLRDDTQYF. In DNA, the CDR3 is TGCGCCAGCAGCTTGGCTGGGTTACGGGATGATACGCAGTATTTT.

At least ten counts were recorded for this clonotype. The V gene is TRBV29-1, the J gene TRBJ2-1; D may be TRBD2 (7 bases). The CDR3 is 14 amino acids. CDR1 and CDR2 (germline): SQVTM, ANQGSEA. The V end lost 1 base, the J end lost 14 bases, and 21 bases lay between the germline ends. The CDR3 loop is CSVEVRGGRDFKFF. The CDR3 nucleotides read TGCAGCGTTGAAGTGAGGGGGGGCCGAGATTTCAAGTTCTTC.

The sample holds many counts of this clonotype. This chain uses TRBV6-5 with TRBJ1-5; D is unresolved. V lost 0 bases and J lost 0, with 9 bases in between. Looked up from germline, CDR1 is MNHEY and CDR2 is SVGAGI. The CDR3 totals 16 residues. The CDR3 bases are TGTGCCAGCAGTTACTCCCGAGAGCTTAGCAATCAGCCCCAGCATTTT. It codes for CASSYSRELSNQPQHF.

Ten or more counts support this clonotype. This chain's CDR3 is CASSRVPYNSPLHF. The CDR3, as DNA: TGTGCCAGCAGTAGGGTCCCCTATAATTCACCCCTCCACTTT. The rearrangement uses TRBV12-3 or TRBV12-4 and TRBJ1-6; D call uncertain. Trimming shortened V by 5 bases and J by 2 bases, and 7 bases separated the two germline ends. The CDR3 sequence is 14 residues long.

The chain carries TRBV18 and TRBJ2-7, with a tentative D call TRBD2 (6 bases). Deletions cut 3 bases from V and 6 bases from J, with 12 bases between. The CDR3 is 13 amino acids. CDR1 is KGHSH, CDR2 LQKENI, per germline. CDR3 region: CASSPGEAGEQYF. The CDR3, as DNA: TGTGCCAGCTCACCGGGGGAGGCCGGCGAGCAGTACTTC. Together with reference TRBV18 and TRBJ2-7, the CDR3 gives the full variable domain: NAGVMQNPRHLVRRRGQEARLRCSPMKGHSHVYWYRQLPEEGLKFMVYLQKENIIDESGMPKERFSAEFPKEGPSILRIQQVVRGDSAAYFCASSPGEAGEQYFGPGTRLTVT.

In this sample, this clonotype turned up many times. V is TRBV29-1 and J is TRBJ2-3; D tentatively reads TRBD1 or TRBD2 (5 bases each). V was cut by 3 bases and J by 9 bases, with 10 bases left in between. This CDR3 is 11 amino acids long. Germline V gene data show CDR1 as SQVTM and CDR2 as ANQGSEA. This CDR3 reads CSVEGDGTQYF. For the CDR3, the DNA is TGCAGCGTTGAGGGGGACGGAACGCAGTATTTT.

This clonotype came up a few times. The chain employs TRBV5-4 and TRBJ1-1, with D perhaps matching TRBD1 (5 bases). The V end was cut by 0 bases, the J end by 1 base, with 13 bases between. Germline CDR1 is SGHNT and CDR2 is YYREEE (reference sequence). The CDR3 covers 16 residues. CDR3 amino acids: CASSLGTRGENTEAFF. As DNA, the CDR3 is TGTGCCAGCAGCTTGGGAACCCGGGGCGAGAACACTGAAGCTTTCTTT.

This clonotype was seen repeatedly, ten times or more. The gene calls are TRBV29-1 and TRBJ1-3; D is undetermined. The germline V gene has CDR1 SQVTM and CDR2 ANQGSEA. The CDR3 is 13 residues long. V lost 4 bases to trimming and J lost 0 bases, with 7 bases between them. The CDR3 region has the DNA TGCAGCGTTGCTTGGAGCTCTGGAAACACCATATATTTT. It specifies CSVAWSSGNTIYF.

This clonotype came up a few times. The CDR3 region is CASSLSKASLYEQYF. In DNA form, the CDR3 reads TGTGCCAGCAGCTTAAGTAAGGCTAGTCTGTACGAGCAGTACTTC. This chain links TRBV7-2 with TRBJ2-7; D remains unclear. The CDR3 runs to 15 residues. Per the germline V gene, CDR1 is SGHTA and CDR2 is FQGNSA. The germline V and J ends were trimmed by 2 bases and 4 bases, with 15 bases remaining between them.

The chain couples TRBV7-2 to TRBJ2-3; TRBD2 matches at 11 bases. The CDR3 contains 16 residues. Trimming removed 5 bases from V and 6 bases from J; junction bases left unmatched: 10. The V gene's germline CDR1 is SGHTA and CDR2 FQGNSA. CDR3 nucleotide sequence: TGTGCCAGCAGCGAGACTAGCGGGGTGGGCCCCGATACGCAGTATTTT. Translated, it gives CASSETSGVGPDTQYF.

This clonotype was recorded at least ten times. This rearrangement joins TRBV29-1 to TRBJ1-1; D remains unclear. CDR3 length: 10 amino acids. V was shortened by 3 bases and J by 6 bases, with 5 bases between the two germline ends. Germline CDR1 reads SQVTM; CDR2 reads ANQGSEA. The CDR3 DNA is TGCAGCGTTGACTCGCCTGAAGCTTTCTTT. Protein sequence: CSVDSPEAFF.

This clonotype was counted at least ten times. The gene calls are TRBV6-5 and TRBJ1-1; D is uncertain. CDR3 length: 13 amino acids. The germline V and J ends were trimmed by 7 bases and 5 bases, with 14 bases remaining between them. Per the germline V gene, CDR1 is MNHEY and CDR2 is SVGAGI. This CDR3 reads CASTRRRGTEAFF. CDR3 coding DNA: TGTGCCAGCACAAGGAGGCGAGGGACTGAAGCTTTCTTT.